The 16 T cell receptor beta chains given below trace back to one sample, sequenced in a study of graft-versus-host responses after intestinal transplantation. These receptors have no known antigen. TCRdb's table, derived via immunoSEQ multiplex PCR, lists solely in-frame clones and lacks some. The sample lists tens of thousands of clones, 95% seen once, with approximately 0.2% in the top ten. The sample in question was unstimulated CD8+ T cells sorted from spleen or lymph node cells, obtained before transplant. The receptor source for this set is a human donor who was the organ donor for an intestinal transplant.

The gene calls are TRBV28 and TRBJ1-5; weak D call: TRBD1 (5 bases). V was clipped by 4 bases and J by 8 bases, with 18 bases between them. The germline V gene has CDR1 MDHEN and CDR2 SYDVKM. The CDR3 spans 15 residues. Written as DNA, the CDR3 is TGTGCCAGCAGTTCCCTGGACACCATTTTTGAGCCCCAGCATTTT. Amino acids: CASSSLDTIFEPQHF.

V gene TRBV5-1 combines with J gene TRBJ1-6; D is uncertain. This CDR3 is 16 amino acids long. Germline V gene lookup returns CDR1 SGHRS and CDR2 YFSETQ. V was shortened by 0 bases and J by 8 bases, with 15 bases between the two germline ends. Here the CDR3 DNA reads TGCGCCAGCAGCTTGGCCCCCATGGACCTCCATTCACCCCTCCACTTT. Translated: CASSLAPMDLHSPLHF.

The chain uses TRBV7-6 and TRBJ1-1, with TRBD1 matching over 7 bases. This CDR3 has 14 residues. V was pared by 2 bases and J by 8 bases, with 8 bases of the junction left unmatched. CDR1 is SGHVS and CDR2 is FNYEAQ in the germline V gene. DNA for the CDR3: TGTGCCAGCAGCTTATTAGAAGGGGGCTTAGAAGCTTTCTTT. The encoded protein is CASSLLEGGLEAFF.

This chain uses TRBV27 with TRBJ2-7; TRBD2 matches at 9 bases. CDR1 is MNHEY and CDR2 is SMNVEV in the germline V gene (reference sequence). The V and J ends lost 3 bases and 7 bases, in that order; junction bases with no gene match: 13. This CDR3 comprises 16 residues. CDR3 protein: CASSFLLAGGPGEQYF. The CDR3 nucleotides read TGTGCCAGCAGTTTCCTCCTCGCGGGGGGGCCGGGAGAGCAGTACTTC.

This clone was seen a few times. V and J are TRBV28 and TRBJ2-7, with 7 nucleotides matching TRBD1. This CDR3 contains 15 residues. J was trimmed by 4 bases and V by 4 bases; bases with no gene match: 10. CDR1 and CDR2 from the germline V gene are MDHEN and SYDVKM. The CDR3 region is CASSSPRQGKYEQYF. The CDR3, as DNA: TGTGCCAGCAGTTCCCCTAGACAGGGCAAGTACGAGCAGTACTTC.

This sequence joins TRBV6-1 and TRBJ1-1; 7 bases are a match to TRBD1. Germline V lookup: CDR1 MNHNS, CDR2 SASEGT. The CDR3 has 14 amino acids. Trimming removed 4 bases from V and 11 bases from J; junction bases left unmatched: 13. The CDR3 DNA sequence: TGTGCCAGCAGTGGCCTGGGACAGTTCGTGGTTGCTTTCTTT. This translates into CASSGLGQFVVAFF.

The chain carries TRBV6-6 and TRBJ1-3, with D hard to call. Between the trimmed V and J ends, which lost 5 bases and 3 bases, there was a span of 2 bases. This CDR3 region has 11 residues. Germline V lookup: CDR1 MNHNY, CDR2 SVGAGI (reference sequence). The CDR3 is CASSLGNTIYF. The DNA for the CDR3 is TGTGCCAGCAGTCTTGGAAACACCATATATTTT.

J is TRBJ2-1 and V is TRBV14, with a tentative D call TRBD1 (6 bases). Trimming removed 3 bases from V and 10 bases from J, with 13 bases in between. Germline assignment: CDR1 SGHDN and CDR2 FVKESK. This CDR3 is 13 amino acids long. The CDR3 DNA reads as TGTGCCAGCAGCCACTTACCGGGACACGAGCAGTTCTTC. Its protein is CASSHLPGHEQFF. Full variable domain (missing parts from reference TRBV14 and TRBJ2-1): EAGVTQFPSHSVIEKGQTVTLRCDPISGHDNLYWYRRVMGKEIKFLLHFVKESKQDESGMPNNRFLAERTGGTYSTLKVQPAELEDSGVYFCASSHLPGHEQFFGPGTRLTVL.

The chain recombines TRBV5-1 with TRBJ2-5; 10 nucleotides align to TRBD2. From germline, CDR1 is SGHRS and CDR2 YFSETQ. The V gene end was trimmed by 3 bases and the J gene end by 2 bases; junction bases not matched to a gene: 10. The CDR3 totals 17 residues. The CDR3 protein is CASSSASGGAGQETQYF. The CDR3 DNA reads TGCGCCAGCAGCTCGGCCAGCGGGGGGGCCGGTCAAGAGACCCAGTACTTC.

V is TRBV7-9 and J is TRBJ2-1; TRBD1 matches at 7 bases. Looked up from germline, CDR1 is SEHNR and CDR2 is FQNEAQ (reference sequence). CDR3 size: 14 residues. The junction had 8 bases not matched to a gene; V was cut back by 5 bases and J by 7 bases. The CDR3 sequence is CASSVPGQQNEQFF. DNA for the CDR3: TGTGCCAGCAGCGTTCCGGGACAGCAGAATGAGCAGTTCTTC.

The chain is built from TRBV2 and TRBJ1-5; 8 bases map to TRBD1. The germline gives CDR1 SNHLY, CDR2 FYNNEI. V lost 6 bases to trimming and J lost 4 bases; unmatched junction nucleotides: 5. The CDR3 totals 14 residues. CDR3 amino acids: CASSVTGVNQPQHF. In DNA form, the CDR3 reads TGTGCCAGCAGCGTGACAGGGGTGAATCAGCCCCAGCATTTT.

The V and J genes are TRBV7-9 and TRBJ2-3; 8 nucleotides line up with TRBD2. There are 14 residues in the CDR3. CDR1 and CDR2 (germline): SEHNR, FQNEAQ (reference sequence). The ends lost 5 bases at V and 6 bases at J; junction bases unmatched: 7. CDR3: CASSPGLVSDTQYF. DNA for the CDR3: TGTGCCAGCAGCCCGGGACTAGTCTCTGATACGCAGTATTTT.

V and J are TRBV4-1 and TRBJ1-5, with D unclear. Germline CDR1 reads MGHRA; CDR2 reads YSYEKL. The CDR3 contains 16 residues. V lost 1 base to trimming and J lost 3 bases, with 13 bases between them. The DNA for the CDR3 is TGCGCCAGCAGCCAAGTACCGGGCACCCCCAATCAGCCCCAGCATTTT. It translates to CASSQVPGTPNQPQHF.

The count of this clone is one. The chain links TRBV7-9 to TRBJ1-4; 9 bases map to TRBD1. CDR3 size: 15 residues. Germline V gene lookup returns CDR1 SEHNR and CDR2 FQNEAQ (reference sequence). Trimming at V came to 5 bases and at J to 7 bases, leaving 8 bases not matched to a gene. CDR3 amino acids: CASSRIQGAGEKLFF. CDR3 sequence (DNA): TGTGCCAGCAGCCGGATACAGGGGGCTGGTGAAAAACTGTTTTTT. Full variable domain (missing parts from reference TRBV7-9 and TRBJ1-4): DTGVSQNPRHKITKRGQNVTFRCDPISEHNRLYWYRQTLGQGPEFLTYFQNEAQLEKSRLLSDRFSAERPKGSFSTLEIQRTEQGDSAMYLCASSRIQGAGEKLFFGSGTQLSVL.

This chain connects TRBV9 to TRBJ2-7; 8 bases are a match to TRBD1. V was pared by 0 bases and J by 3 bases, with 5 bases of the junction left unmatched. CDR3 length equals 15 residues. Germline assignment: CDR1 SGDLS and CDR2 YYNGEE. CDR3 in amino acids: CASSVDPTGVYEQYF. The CDR3 DNA is TGTGCCAGCAGCGTAGACCCGACAGGGGTCTACGAGCAGTACTTC.

This clone was counted between two and nine times. The genes are TRBV6-1 and TRBJ2-7; TRBD2 is a possible D gene (6 bases). The CDR3 consists of 14 residues. Germline CDR1 is MNHNS and CDR2 is SASEGT. Deletions cut 2 bases from V and 3 bases from J, with 11 bases between. The CDR3 sequence: CASSESGTVYEQYF. CDR3 coding DNA: TGTGCCAGCAGTGAATCTGGGACTGTCTACGAGCAGTACTTC.